This TCR beta chain was captured by sequencing in a study of type 1 regulatory T cells. The wider study: T-allo10 is an in vitro-generated, Tr1-enriched CD4 T cell product specific for alloantigen.

Within the sample, this clonotype is medium-sized. The CDR3 extends over 15 amino acids. Germline trimming cut 6 bases from V and 6 bases from J; bases unmatched to any gene: 9. Germline CDR1 is MNHEY and CDR2 is SVGAGI. In TCRdb, the reads were re-called with MiXCR into one record per CDR3 protein. The data contain some 18,000 distinct CDR3 sequences, roughly a tenth of them singletons. Material: CD4+ T cells, either the whole sample or a sorted fraction (not recorded which). This TCR was recovered from a human donor in good health. The chain carries TRBV6-5 and TRBJ2-4, with TRBD2 identical over 9 bases. For the CDR3, the DNA is TGTGCCAGCAGACCCCTGGATAGCGGGAGAAACATTCAGTACTTC. This codes for CASRPLDSGRNIQYF.